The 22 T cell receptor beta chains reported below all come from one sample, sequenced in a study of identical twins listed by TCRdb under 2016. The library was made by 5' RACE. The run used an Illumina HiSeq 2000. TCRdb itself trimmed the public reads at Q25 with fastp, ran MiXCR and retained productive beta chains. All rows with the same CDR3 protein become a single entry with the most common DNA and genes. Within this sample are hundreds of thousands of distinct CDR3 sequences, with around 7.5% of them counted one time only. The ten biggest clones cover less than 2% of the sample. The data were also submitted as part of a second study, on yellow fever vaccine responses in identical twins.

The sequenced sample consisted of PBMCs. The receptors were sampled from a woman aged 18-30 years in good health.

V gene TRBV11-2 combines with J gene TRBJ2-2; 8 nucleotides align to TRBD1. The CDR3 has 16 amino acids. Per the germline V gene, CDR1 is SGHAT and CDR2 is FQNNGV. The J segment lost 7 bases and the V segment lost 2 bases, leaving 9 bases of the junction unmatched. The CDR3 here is CASSLRTGMGIGELFF. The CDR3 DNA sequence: TGTGCCAGCAGCTTACGGACAGGGATGGGTATCGGGGAGCTGTTTTTT.

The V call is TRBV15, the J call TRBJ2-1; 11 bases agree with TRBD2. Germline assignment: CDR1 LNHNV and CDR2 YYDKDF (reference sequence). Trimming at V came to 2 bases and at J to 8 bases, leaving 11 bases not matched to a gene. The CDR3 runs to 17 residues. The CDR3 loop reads CATSRRLLAGGWDEQFF. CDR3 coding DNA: TGTGCCACCAGCAGAAGGCTCCTAGCGGGGGGATGGGATGAGCAGTTCTTC.

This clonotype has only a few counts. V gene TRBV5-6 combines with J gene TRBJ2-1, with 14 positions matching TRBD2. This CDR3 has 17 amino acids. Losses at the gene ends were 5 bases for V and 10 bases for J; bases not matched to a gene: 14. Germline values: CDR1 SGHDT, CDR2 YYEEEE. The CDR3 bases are TGTGCCAGCAGTAAAGGCCCGGGACTAGCGGGGGTCGGCGAGCAGTTCTTC. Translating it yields CASSKGPGLAGVGEQFF.

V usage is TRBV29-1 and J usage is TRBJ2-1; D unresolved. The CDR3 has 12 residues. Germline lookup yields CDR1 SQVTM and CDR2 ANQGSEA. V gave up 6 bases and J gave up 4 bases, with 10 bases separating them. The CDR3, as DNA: TGCAGCGTCCCAACAGCTTACAATGAGCAGTTCTTC. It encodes CSVPTAYNEQFF.

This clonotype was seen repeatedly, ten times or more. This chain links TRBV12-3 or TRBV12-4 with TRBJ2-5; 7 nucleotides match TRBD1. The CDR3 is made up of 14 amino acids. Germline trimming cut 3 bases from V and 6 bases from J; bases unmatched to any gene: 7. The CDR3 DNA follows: TGTGCCAGCAGTTTCGGGACAGAAAAAAAGACCCAGTACTTC. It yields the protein CASSFGTEKKTQYF.

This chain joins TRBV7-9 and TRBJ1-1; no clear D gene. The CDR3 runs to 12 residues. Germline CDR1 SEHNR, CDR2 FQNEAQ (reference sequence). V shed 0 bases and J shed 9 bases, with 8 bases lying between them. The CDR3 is CASSLAGLQAFF. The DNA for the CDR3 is TGTGCCAGCAGCTTAGCGGGGTTGCAAGCTTTCTTT.

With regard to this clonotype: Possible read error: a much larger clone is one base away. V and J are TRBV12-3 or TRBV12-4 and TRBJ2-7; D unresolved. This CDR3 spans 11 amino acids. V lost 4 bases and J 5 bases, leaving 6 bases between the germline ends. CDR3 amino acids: CASSSTHEQYF. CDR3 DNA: TGTGCCAGCAGTTCCACCCACGAGCAGTACTTC.

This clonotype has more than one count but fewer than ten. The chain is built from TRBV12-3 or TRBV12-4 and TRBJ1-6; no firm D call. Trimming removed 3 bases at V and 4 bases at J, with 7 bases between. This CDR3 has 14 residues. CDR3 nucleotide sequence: TGTGCCAGCAGTTTGTACAGATATAATTCACCCCTCCACTTT. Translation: CASSLYRYNSPLHF.

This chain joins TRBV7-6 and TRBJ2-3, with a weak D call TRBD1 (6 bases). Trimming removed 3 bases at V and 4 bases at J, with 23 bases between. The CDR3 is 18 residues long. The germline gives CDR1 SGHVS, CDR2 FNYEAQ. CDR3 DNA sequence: TGTGCCAGCAGCTTCCCCACAGGGCCCAGCTCATTATCAGATACGCAGTATTTT. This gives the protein CASSFPTGPSSLSDTQYF.

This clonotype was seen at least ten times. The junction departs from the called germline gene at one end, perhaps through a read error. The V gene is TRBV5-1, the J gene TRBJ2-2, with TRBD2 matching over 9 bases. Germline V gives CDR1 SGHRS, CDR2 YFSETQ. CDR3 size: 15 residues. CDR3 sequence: CASSLAGLNTGELFF. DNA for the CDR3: TGTGCCAGCAGTCTAGCGGGGCTGAACACCGGGGAGCTGTTTTTT.

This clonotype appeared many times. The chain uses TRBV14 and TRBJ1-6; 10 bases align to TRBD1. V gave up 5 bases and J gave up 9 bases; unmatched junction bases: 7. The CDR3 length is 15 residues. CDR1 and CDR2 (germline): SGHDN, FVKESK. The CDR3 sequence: CASSSSGTGVSPLHF. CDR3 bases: TGTGCCAGCAGCTCCTCTGGGACAGGGGTTTCACCCCTCCACTTT.

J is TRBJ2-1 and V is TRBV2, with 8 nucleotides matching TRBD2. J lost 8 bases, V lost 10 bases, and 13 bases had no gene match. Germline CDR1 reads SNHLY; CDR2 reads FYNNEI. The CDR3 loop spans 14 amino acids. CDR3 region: CATRPPGLVDEQFF. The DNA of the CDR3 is TGTGCCACCCGACCACCGGGACTAGTGGATGAGCAGTTCTTC.

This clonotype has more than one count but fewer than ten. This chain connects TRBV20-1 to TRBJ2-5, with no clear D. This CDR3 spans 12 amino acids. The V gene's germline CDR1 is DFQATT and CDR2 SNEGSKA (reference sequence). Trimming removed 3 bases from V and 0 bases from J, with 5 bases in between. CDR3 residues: CSASGDQETQYF. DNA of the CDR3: TGCAGTGCTAGCGGAGACCAAGAGACCCAGTACTTC.

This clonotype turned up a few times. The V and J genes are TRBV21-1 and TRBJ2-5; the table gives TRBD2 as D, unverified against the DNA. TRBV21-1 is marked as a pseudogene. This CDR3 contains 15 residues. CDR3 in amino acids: CASSRLAGSQETQYF. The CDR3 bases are TGTGCCAGCAGCAGACTAGCGGGAAGCCAAGAGACCCAGTACTTC.

The CDR3, as DNA: TGCAGTGCTAGATCTGGGGGGTTTTACCCTACCGGGGAGCTGTTTTTT. This encodes CSARSGGFYPTGELFF. This sequence joins TRBV20-1 and TRBJ2-2; D is possibly TRBD2 (6 bases). In germline, CDR1 is DFQATT, CDR2 SNEGSKA (reference sequence). V was trimmed by 2 bases and J by 5 bases, leaving 18 bases between them. This CDR3 contains 16 residues.

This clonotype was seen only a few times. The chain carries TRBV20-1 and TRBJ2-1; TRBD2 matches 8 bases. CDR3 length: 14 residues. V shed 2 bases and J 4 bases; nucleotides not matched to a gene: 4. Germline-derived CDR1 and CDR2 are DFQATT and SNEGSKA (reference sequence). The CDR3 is CSARIAGGYNEQFF. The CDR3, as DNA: TGCAGTGCTAGAATCGCGGGAGGATACAATGAGCAGTTCTTC.

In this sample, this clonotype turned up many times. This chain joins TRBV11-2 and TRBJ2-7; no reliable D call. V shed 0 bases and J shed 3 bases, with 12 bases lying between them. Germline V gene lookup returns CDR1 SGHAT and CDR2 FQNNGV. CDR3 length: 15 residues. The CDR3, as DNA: TGTGCCAGCAGCTTAGATGTCAGTTTCCGCTACGAGCAGTACTTC. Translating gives CASSLDVSFRYEQYF.

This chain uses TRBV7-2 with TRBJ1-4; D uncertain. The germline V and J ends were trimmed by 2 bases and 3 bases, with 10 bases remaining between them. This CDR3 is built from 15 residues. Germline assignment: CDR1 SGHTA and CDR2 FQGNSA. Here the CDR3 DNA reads TGTGCCAGCAGCTTACGAACAGCTTCTAATGAAAAACTGTTTTTT. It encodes CASSLRTASNEKLFF.

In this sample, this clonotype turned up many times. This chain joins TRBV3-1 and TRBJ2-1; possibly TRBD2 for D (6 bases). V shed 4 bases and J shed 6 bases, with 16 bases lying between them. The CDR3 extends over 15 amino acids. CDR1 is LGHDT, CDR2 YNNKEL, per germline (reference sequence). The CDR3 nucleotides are TGTGCCAGCAGCCCGTACGAGATGGGGGGCAATGAGCAGTTCTTC. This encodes CASSPYEMGGNEQFF.

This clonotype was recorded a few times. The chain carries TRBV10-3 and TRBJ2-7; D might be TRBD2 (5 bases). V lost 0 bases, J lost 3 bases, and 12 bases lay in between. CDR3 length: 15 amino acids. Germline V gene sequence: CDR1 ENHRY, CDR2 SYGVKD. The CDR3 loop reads CAISESKGERYEQYF. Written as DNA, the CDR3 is TGTGCCATCAGTGAGTCGAAGGGAGAGCGCTACGAGCAGTACTTC.

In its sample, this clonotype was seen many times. The CDR3 loop reads CASRKQIQGVPGDEQFF. Here the CDR3 DNA reads TGTGCCAGCAGGAAACAAATTCAGGGGGTCCCGGGCGATGAGCAGTTCTTC. The genes are TRBV28 and TRBJ2-1, with 7 nucleotides matching TRBD1. CDR1 is MDHEN, CDR2 SYDVKM, per germline. With 6 bases clipped from V and 8 bases from J, the junction kept 19 bases outside the gene matches. CDR3 size: 17 residues. Looking up the rest from reference TRBV28 and TRBJ2-1 gives the full variable domain: DVKVTQSSRYLVKRTGEKVFLECVQDMDHENMFWYRQDPGLGLRLIYFSYDVKMKEKGDIPEGYSVSREKKERFSLILESASTNQTSMYLCASRKQIQGVPGDEQFFGPGTRLTVL.

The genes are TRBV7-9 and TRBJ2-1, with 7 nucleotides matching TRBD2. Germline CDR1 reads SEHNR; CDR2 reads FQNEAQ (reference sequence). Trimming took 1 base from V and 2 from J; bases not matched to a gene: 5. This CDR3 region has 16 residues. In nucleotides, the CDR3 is TGTGCCAGCAGCTTAGGAGCGGGGAGTACCTACAATGAGCAGTTCTTC. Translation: CASSLGAGSTYNEQFF.